This T cell receptor beta chain was documented in a study of CD8 T cells in ankylosing spondylitis. This CDR3 spans 18 amino acids. V shed 3 bases, J shed 6 bases, and the junction held 15 bases outside the gene matches. Germline assignment: CDR1 SGHAT and CDR2 FQNNGV. This clonotype appeared many times. TCRdb passed the 5' RACE reads through MiXCR, listing each CDR3 protein once. The data hold approximately 200,000 distinct CDR3 sequences, with 10% to 15% observed a single time. This rearrangement joins TRBV11-2 to TRBJ2-4, with TRBD2 identical over 9 bases. The receptor was derived from a female donor with ankylosing spondylitis or in good health (not recorded which). Sequencing was carried out using blood, either unsorted or a sorted T cell fraction (not recorded which). DNA for the CDR3: TGTGCCAGCAGCTTGGGGCGGGAGGGGAGGTCTATTAGAAACATTCAGTACTTC. It yields the protein CASSLGREGRSIRNIQYF.